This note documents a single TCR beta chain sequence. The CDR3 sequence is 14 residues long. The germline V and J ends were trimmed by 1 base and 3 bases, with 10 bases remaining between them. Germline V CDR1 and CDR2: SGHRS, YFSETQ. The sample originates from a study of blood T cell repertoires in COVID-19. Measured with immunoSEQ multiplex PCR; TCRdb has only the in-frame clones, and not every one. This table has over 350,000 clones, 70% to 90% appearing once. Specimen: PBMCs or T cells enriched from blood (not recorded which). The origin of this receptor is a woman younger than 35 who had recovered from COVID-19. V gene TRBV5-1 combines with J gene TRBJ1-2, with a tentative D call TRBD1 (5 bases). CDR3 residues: CASSLLGGDYGYTF. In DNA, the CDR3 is TGCGCCAGCAGCTTGTTGGGGGGAGACTATGGCTACACCTTC.